Detailed here is one T cell receptor (beta chain). As yet, its antigen is unknown. Constant-segment primers and 5'RACE yielded cDNA libraries for TCR alpha and TCR beta, each carrying sample barcodes and UMIs. TCRdb re-called the 5' RACE reads with MiXCR, one entry per CDR3 protein. The table has 550,000 to 600,000 distinct CDR3 sequences, 17% seen once. The CDR3 has 12 residues. V lost 1 base, J lost 2 bases, and 5 bases lay in between. Germline CDR1 DFQATT, CDR2 SNEGSKA (reference sequence). These data are taken from a study of T-cell memory formation after mild COVID-19. Findings and caveats of the study: Balance between CD4 and CD8 was seen in clones contracting day 15 to 85, and a CD4+ lean was seen in later expanders. There were some responding clones in pre-infection memory, which suggested that cross-reactive memory had joined. Those CD4+ clones that contracted were mainly in CM and EM (CD8+ ones in EMRA).

Material: PBMCs or a T cell subset sorted from them (not recorded which). The rearrangement uses TRBV20-1 and TRBJ2-5; D is uncertain. The origin of this receptor is an adult woman who had mild COVID-19 (a few samples of this study predate the infection). Cell type and time point are not known. Written as DNA, the CDR3 is TGCAGTGCTAGAGCGCTGCAAGAGACCCAGTACTTC. This translates into CSARALQETQYF.